Each of the 22 T cell receptor beta chains below was sequenced from the same sample in a study of monozygotic twins with inflammatory bowel disease. For each CDR3 protein, TCRdb gives one entry from its re-call of the 5' RACE reads, without DNA. The sample data list about 110,000 distinct CDR3 sequences. Sequencing was performed on blood. The origin of the receptors is a human donor with ulcerative colitis or Crohn's disease, or a healthy co-twin of an affected twin (not recorded which).

This sequence joins TRBV4-3 and TRBJ2-1; no DNA is available, so the TRBD1 call from TCRdb remains unchecked. There are 12 residues in the CDR3. Per germline, CDR1 LGHNA and CDR2 YSLEER. The CDR3 sequence: CASSYGQDEQFF.

The CDR3 sequence: CASTVSPGGTDTQYF. The V gene is TRBV5-1, the J gene TRBJ2-3; no DNA is available, so the TRBD1 call from TCRdb remains unchecked. Per the germline V gene, CDR1 is SGHRS and CDR2 is YFSETQ. This CDR3 is 15 amino acids long.

The CDR3: CASSLRAGRANSPLHF. The chain links TRBV5-6 to TRBJ1-6. The CDR3 extends over 16 amino acids. Germline assignment: CDR1 SGHDT and CDR2 YYEEEE.

The rearrangement uses TRBV5-6 and TRBJ1-1. The CDR3 totals 14 residues. Germline V gene lookup returns CDR1 SGHDT and CDR2 YYEEEE. This chain's CDR3 is CASSTRGVGTEAFF.

The chain couples TRBV20-1 to TRBJ2-1; TCRdb's assignment of TRBD2 cannot be checked, as there is no DNA. In germline, CDR1 is DFQATT, CDR2 SNEGSKA (reference sequence). This CDR3 comprises 11 residues. CDR3 amino acids: CSASPSGEQFF.

This chain links TRBV6-5 with TRBJ1-2. The CDR3 is 14 residues long. CDR1 MNHEY and CDR2 SVGAGI come from the germline V gene. CDR3 residues: CASSYSWGSYGYTF.

This chain joins TRBV20-1 and TRBJ1-3; the TRBD1 assignment by TCRdb is unverifiable without DNA. The CDR3 runs 18 residues. Germline CDR1 reads DFQATT; CDR2 reads SNEGSKA (reference sequence). The CDR3 is CSARASLGQPNSGNTIYF.

The chain couples TRBV27 to TRBJ1-1; there is no DNA to check the TCRdb D call of TRBD1. Germline lookup yields CDR1 MNHEY and CDR2 SMNVEV (reference sequence). This CDR3 spans 13 amino acids. The CDR3 spells CASSRDLGTEAFF.

The CDR3 reads CSVAIHSNQPQHF. The chain employs TRBV29-1 and TRBJ1-5. This CDR3 has 13 amino acids. Germline CDR1 reads SQVTM; CDR2 reads ANQGSEA.

The chain couples TRBV27 to TRBJ1-1; the D call from TCRdb, TRBD1, cannot be confirmed without DNA. Germline CDR1 MNHEY, CDR2 SMNVEV (reference sequence). CDR3 size: 16 residues. CDR3 region: CASSLLRGQGATEAFF.

This chain joins TRBV28 and TRBJ2-7; lacking DNA, the TRBD2 call made by TCRdb goes unchecked. This CDR3 spans 11 amino acids. Germline V gives CDR1 MDHEN, CDR2 SYDVKM. This CDR3 is CASSLRGLEYF.

The chain combines TRBV4-2 with TRBJ1-3. CDR3 length: 15 residues. Germline V gene data show CDR1 as LGHNA and CDR2 as YNFKEQ. This CDR3 is CASSQARQEGDTIYF.

V is TRBV7-3 and J is TRBJ2-1. CDR1 and CDR2 from the germline V gene are SGHTA and FQGTGA. This CDR3 spans 13 amino acids. The CDR3 spells CASSLITSNEQFF.

The chain joins TRBV5-5 to TRBJ1-4. The CDR3 consists of 15 residues. Germline CDR1 reads SGHKS; CDR2 reads YYEKEE (reference sequence). This chain's CDR3 is CASSLVIQSNEKLFF.

This rearrangement joins TRBV6-2 or TRBV6-3 to TRBJ2-1; TCRdb gives TRBD1 as the D gene, but with no DNA this cannot be confirmed. From germline, CDR1 is MNHEY and CDR2 SVGEGT. The CDR3 is 16 amino acids. The CDR3 loop is CASSDPRDSRGDEQFF.

The chain recombines TRBV5-5 with TRBJ2-6; TCRdb's D call of TRBD2 is untestable without DNA. This CDR3 has 18 residues. Germline V lookup: CDR1 SGHKS, CDR2 YYEKEE (reference sequence). The CDR3 sequence is CASSYRDGTNSGANVLTF.

The chain combines TRBV12-3 or TRBV12-4 with TRBJ2-7; checking the TCRdb D call of TRBD2 is not possible without DNA. The CDR3 has 14 amino acids. The CDR3 region is CASSPTSGPYEQYF.

The genes are TRBV7-9 and TRBJ2-1; the TRBD2 assignment by TCRdb is unverifiable without DNA. The CDR3 is 14 residues long. Germline CDR1 reads SEHNR; CDR2 reads FQNEAQ (reference sequence). This chain's CDR3 is CASSLGDSDNEQFF.

The rearrangement uses TRBV20-1 and TRBJ1-4. In germline, CDR1 is DFQATT, CDR2 SNEGSKA (reference sequence). The CDR3 contains 15 residues. The CDR3 protein is CSARGLSELNEKLFF.

The chain joins TRBV29-1 to TRBJ2-1; TCRdb reports TRBD1, a call that lacks DNA to check it against. In germline, CDR1 is SQVTM, CDR2 ANQGSEA. The CDR3 runs to 14 residues. CDR3: CSGTDRVRYNEQFF.

The J gene is TRBJ2-7, the V gene TRBV5-5. The CDR3 has 13 amino acids. Germline CDR1 SGHKS, CDR2 YYEKEE (reference sequence). CDR3 loop: CASSLTVNYEQYF.

The rearrangement joins TRBV5-1 to TRBJ2-7; TCRdb's D gene call, TRBD1, goes unchecked for lack of DNA. The CDR3 is 14 residues long. Germline V lookup: CDR1 SGHRS, CDR2 YFSETQ. CDR3 loop: CASSLALDRDEQYF.